These T cell receptor beta chains were read from a single sample in a study of T cell responses to AZD1222 COVID-19 vaccine. Assay: immunoSEQ multiplex PCR; the TCRdb copy retains only in-frame clones and omits some. The profile shows about 100,000 clones, 80% to 90% of them singletons. This material consisted of peripheral blood, taken 28 days after the second AZD1222 dose. All receptors come from an adult who received the AZD1222 COVID-19 vaccine. Both conserved end residues are part of each CDR3. The size entry is marked missing in some rows and otherwise reads once, few, many or a size class.

v_call,clone_size,j_call,cdr3_aa
TRBV7-9,NA,TRBJ2-1,CASSRGEVSPGQFF
TRBV18,NA,TRBJ2-7,CASSPPFPTIGPYEQYF
TRBV5-1,NA,TRBJ1-4,CASSSGTGGEKLFF
TRBV2,NA,TRBJ1-4,CASSEFGSEKLFF
TRBV13,NA,TRBJ2-4,CASSSLAGVGIQYF
TRBV29-1,NA,TRBJ1-2,CSFRTGDGNYGYTF
TRBV2,NA,TRBJ1-1,CASNPPQERTEAFF
TRBV5-1,NA,TRBJ2-1,CASSFSIRNEQFF
TRBV5-6,NA,TRBJ1-4,CASSRTGTEGEKLFF
TRBV30,NA,TRBJ1-2,CAWSKIGRGLLRTNYGYTF
TRBV3-1/TRBV3-2,NA,TRBJ1-6,CASSQDRGRKYNSPLHF
TRBV9,NA,TRBJ1-1,CASSVVSGLHTEAFF
TRBV5-8,NA,TRBJ1-5,CASSFRYNQPQHF
TRBV6-5,NA,TRBJ1-2,CASSFGQGGDGYTF
TRBV19,NA,TRBJ1-5,CASSGTGGRQPQHF
TRBV19,few,TRBJ2-7,CATHSRDSYEQYF
TRBV28,few,TRBJ1-2,CASSLGDRNYGYTF
TRBV9,NA,TRBJ1-3,CASSFATGLSGNTIYF
TRBV7-8,NA,TRBJ2-7,CASSLAAASYEQYF
TRBV12-3/TRBV12-4,NA,TRBJ1-1,CASSLHRGVAFF
TRBV29-1,few,TRBJ2-1,CSVEATWDEQFF
TRBV19,NA,TRBJ2-1,CASSSQSGSRNNEQFF
TRBV5-1,once,TRBJ1-2,CASSLQGAGYGYTF
TRBV5-4,few,TRBJ1-1,CASSPTTPNTEAFF
TRBV4-3,NA,TRBJ1-4,CASSQGMAGRSNEKLFF
TRBV11-3,few,TRBJ1-1,CASSLGVNTEAFF
TRBV5-4,NA,TRBJ2-3,CASSLGRGSTDTQYF
TRBV2,NA,TRBJ2-7,CASTLGRDRAYEQYF
TRBV4-1,NA,TRBJ2-7,CASSQAAPTPGQGVYEQYF
TRBV7-2,NA,TRBJ1-1,CASSPITGDTEAFF
TRBV20-1,NA,TRBJ2-5,CSASWGGQETQYF
TRBV5-5,NA,TRBJ1-2,CASSWGRAGEDGYTF
TRBV14,NA,TRBJ1-2,CASSQELGGPNYGYTF
TRBV6-5,NA,TRBJ2-3,CASTASSRDTQYF
TRBV3-1/TRBV3-2,NA,TRBJ2-3,CASSQVRGLPDTQYF
TRBV25-1,few,TRBJ2-2,CASSEPQGGGELFF
TRBV27,NA,TRBJ2-7,CASSYSTHYEQYF
TRBV12-3/TRBV12-4,once,TRBJ2-7,CASSVLYEQYF
TRBV15,NA,TRBJ2-7,CATSRVVGAGVSYEQYF
TRBV28,NA,TRBJ1-5,CASSLPTGGSEPQHF
TRBV2,NA,TRBJ2-7,CASSYRVVYEQYF
TRBV5-1,few,TRBJ1-1,CASSFGRGNTEAFF
TRBV5-1,NA,TRBJ1-1,CASSLDRNTEAFF
TRBV9,once,TRBJ2-7,CASSGTGTGREQYF
TRBV4-1,NA,TRBJ1-4,CASSHRTPGASPNEKLFF
TRBV27,few,TRBJ1-2,CASRPQWANYGYTF
TRBV11-1,NA,TRBJ1-1,CASSLAIGVPNTEAFF
TRBV29-1,once,TRBJ2-7,CSASTDSASYEQYF
TRBV30,NA,TRBJ1-6,CAWSRASSYNSPLHF
TRBV27,NA,TRBJ2-3,CASSDRKSTDTQYF
TRBV10-3,NA,TRBJ2-5,CAISESWETQYF
TRBV7-3,few,TRBJ2-1,CASSLRPGFYNEQFF
TRBV29-1,NA,TRBJ1-3,CSVELGSRSGNTIYF
TRBV4-1,NA,TRBJ2-3,CASSQDRVGVTDTQYF
TRBV29-1,few,TRBJ2-1,CSVVSDSYNEQFF
TRBV9,NA,TRBJ2-7,CASSVDLAGSYEQYF
TRBV19,NA,TRBJ2-2,CASSITSGTNTGELFF
TRBV7-6,NA,TRBJ2-1,CASSLGPGQGTYEQFF
TRBV27,NA,TRBJ1-5,CASSATVSGGQPQHF